This is a list of T cell receptor beta chains from one sample in a study of blood T cell repertoires in COVID-19. The data were produced by immunoSEQ multiplex PCR, yet TCRdb's version contains in-frame clones alone and is incomplete. The sample includes about 59,000 clones, about 90% of them seen just once. Sequencing was done on a sample of peripheral blood. These receptor sequences come from a man older than 75 in a cohort sampled during active COVID-19. Both conserved end residues are part of each CDR3. Each record gives: D gene, V gene, clone size, J gene, CDR3 protein, CDR3 DNA. D genes are given only for firm matches. Size is stated for part of the rows, as once, few or many counts, or as a class when the clone is expanded.

TRBD1	TRBV18	once	TRBJ1-2	CASSRGQGTDGYTF	TGTGCCAGCTCACGGGGACAGGGTACCGATGGCTACACCTTC
TRBD2	TRBV5-1	.	TRBJ2-1	CASSQGLAGGYNEQFF	TGCGCCAGCAGCCAGGGACTAGCGGGGGGCTACAATGAGCAGTTCTTC
TRBD1	TRBV25-1	.	TRBJ1-2	CASTRQGAEYGYTF	TGTGCCAGCACCCGACAGGGGGCGGAATATGGCTACACCTTC
.	TRBV19	.	TRBJ1-1	CASSVKLLTEAFF	TGTGCCAGTAGCGTAAAACTACTCACTGAAGCTTTCTTT
.	TRBV6-6	few	TRBJ1-1	CASSRRQVNTEAFF	TGTGCCAGCAGCCGCAGACAGGTGAACACTGAAGCTTTCTTT
.	TRBV19	.	TRBJ2-3	CASSSSQRGTDTQYF	TGTGCCAGTAGTAGTTCTCAGCGGGGCACAGATACGCAGTATTTT
TRBD2	TRBV7-2	once	TRBJ2-7	CASSPRTSGRASEQYF	TGTGCCAGCAGCCCCCGGACTAGCGGGAGGGCCTCCGAGCAGTACTTC
TRBD1	TRBV2	.	TRBJ1-2	CASSAGTANYGYTF	TGTGCCAGCAGTGCCGGGACAGCTAACTATGGCTACACCTTC
TRBD1	TRBV5-4	.	TRBJ1-2	CASSSRQGNGYTF	TGTGCCAGCAGCTCCAGACAGGGCAATGGCTACACCTTC
TRBD2	TRBV19	.	TRBJ2-3	CASSLRLAGALTDTQYF	TGTGCCAGTAGTCTTCGACTAGCGGGAGCCCTCACAGATACGCAGTATTTT
.	TRBV9	.	TRBJ2-1	CASSVAGRVDNEQFF	TGTGCCAGCAGCGTAGCGGGAAGGGTCGACAATGAGCAGTTCTTC
TRBD2	TRBV7-2	.	TRBJ2-5	CASSLAGLAEVETQYF	TGTGCCAGCAGCTTAGCGGGACTAGCGGAGGTGGAGACCCAGTACTTC
TRBD2	TRBV14	.	TRBJ2-1	CASSQSRLAGGFYNEQFF	TGTGCCAGCAGCCAAAGCCGACTAGCGGGAGGGTTCTACAATGAGCAGTTCTTC
TRBD1	TRBV7-9	.	TRBJ2-7	CASSLGQGAINEQYF	TGTGCCAGCAGCCTCGGACAGGGGGCGATCAACGAGCAGTACTTC
.	TRBV24-1	.	TRBJ2-3	CATSPHGGDTQYF	TGTGCCACCAGTCCCCACGGAGGTGATACGCAGTATTTT
TRBD1	TRBV30	.	TRBJ1-6	CAWDRDNSPLHF	TGTGCCTGGGACAGGGATAATTCACCCCTCCACTTT
TRBD2	TRBV18	.	TRBJ2-3	CASSRTSGDTDTQYF	TGTGCCAGCTCGAGGACTAGCGGGGACACAGATACGCAGTATTTT
TRBD2	TRBV9	.	TRBJ2-2	CASERGINSGELFF	TGTGCCAGCGAGCGGGGGATTAACTCCGGGGAGCTGTTTTTT
.	TRBV6-6	few	TRBJ1-5	CASSYAELNQPQHF	TGTGCCAGCAGTTACGCGGAGCTCAATCAGCCCCAGCATTTT